What follows is one TCR beta chain and its context. CDR1 and CDR2 (germline): SGHRS, YFSETQ. Germline trimming cut 0 bases from V and 9 bases from J; bases unmatched to any gene: 5. CDR3 length equals 16 residues. This specimen belongs to a study of blood T cell repertoires in COVID-19. Overall study context: PBMCs, B-cell-depleted T cells, or T cells were the source of the cDNA or gDNA that made up the material.

Authors' processing steps: Estimates of nucleated cell counts were drawn from the amplification of reference gene primers. Using immunoSEQ multiplex PCR, the repertoire was profiled, and TCRdb retains in-frame clones only, with some absent. V, J and clone size derive from that table, while D and trimming were established from the DNA sequence. The sample lists tens of thousands of clones; roughly 80% were seen once. Sequencing input: peripheral blood. This TCR was recovered from an elderly woman with acute or convalescent COVID-19. This sequence joins TRBV5-1 and TRBJ1-6; TRBD1 matches at 11 bases. CDR3 protein: CASSLVGTGGGSPLHF. The CDR3 coding sequence is TGCGCCAGCAGCTTGGTAGGGACAGGGGGTGGTTCACCCCTCCACTTT.